The present T cell receptor (beta chain) was sequenced within a study of OX40 agonist ivuxolimab in advanced cancers. Study at large: Patients were dosed intravenously with ivuxolimab at 0.01 to 10 mg/kg every 2 weeks. Recorded diagnoses for dose-escalation patients were hepatocellular carcinoma, melanoma, renal cell or head and neck cancer.

The method was immunoSEQ multiplex PCR; TCRdb's version includes in-frame clones alone and lacks a portion of them. The sample lists 70,000 to 95,000 clones, 90% to 95% occurring once. The length of the CDR3 is 16 residues. Trimming cost V 0 bases and J 0 bases, with 10 bases left between them. Germline lookup yields CDR1 SGHDT and CDR2 YYEEEE. With respect to this clone: Its matching antigen is unknown.

General study points: CD8+ T cells averaged more expanded clones than CD4+.

The cohort excluded patients with autoimmune disease history or systemic immunosuppression. This specimen consisted of CD4+ or CD8+ T cells sorted from blood, obtained in a trial of the OX40 agonist ivuxolimab. The chain recombines TRBV5-6 with TRBJ1-5, with D possibly matching TRBD1 (5 bases). The clonotype comes from an adult with an advanced solid tumor such as melanoma, head and neck, liver or kidney cancer. The CDR3 DNA reads TGTGCCAGCAGCTTGGGTGGGGGATTTAGCAATCAGCCCCAGCATTTT. It is translated as CASSLGGGFSNQPQHF.